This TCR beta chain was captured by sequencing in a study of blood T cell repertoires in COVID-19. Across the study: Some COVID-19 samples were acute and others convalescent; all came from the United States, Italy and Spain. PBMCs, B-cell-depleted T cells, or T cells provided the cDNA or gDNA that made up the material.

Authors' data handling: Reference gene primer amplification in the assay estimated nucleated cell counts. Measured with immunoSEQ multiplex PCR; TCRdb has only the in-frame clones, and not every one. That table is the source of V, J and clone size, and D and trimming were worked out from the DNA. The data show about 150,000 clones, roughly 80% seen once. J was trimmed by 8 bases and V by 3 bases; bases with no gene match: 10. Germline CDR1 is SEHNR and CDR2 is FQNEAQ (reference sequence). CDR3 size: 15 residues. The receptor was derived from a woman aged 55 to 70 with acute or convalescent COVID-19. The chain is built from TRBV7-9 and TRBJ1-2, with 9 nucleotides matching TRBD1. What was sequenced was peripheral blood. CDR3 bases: TGTGCCAGCAGCTTCACAGGGGGCGCGTCGGTGGGCTACACCTTC. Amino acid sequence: CASSFTGGASVGYTF.